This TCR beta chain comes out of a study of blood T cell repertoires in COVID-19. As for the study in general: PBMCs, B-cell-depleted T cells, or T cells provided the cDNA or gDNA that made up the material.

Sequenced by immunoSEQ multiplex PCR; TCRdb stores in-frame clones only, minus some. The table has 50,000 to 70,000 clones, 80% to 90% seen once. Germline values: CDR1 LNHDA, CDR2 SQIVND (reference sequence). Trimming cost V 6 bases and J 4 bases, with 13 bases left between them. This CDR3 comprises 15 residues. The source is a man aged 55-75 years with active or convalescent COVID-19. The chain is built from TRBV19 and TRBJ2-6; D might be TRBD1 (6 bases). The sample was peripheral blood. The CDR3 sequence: CASRRQEYGANVLTF. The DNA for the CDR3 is TGTGCCAGTAGGCGACAGGAGTACGGGGCCAACGTCCTGACTTTC.